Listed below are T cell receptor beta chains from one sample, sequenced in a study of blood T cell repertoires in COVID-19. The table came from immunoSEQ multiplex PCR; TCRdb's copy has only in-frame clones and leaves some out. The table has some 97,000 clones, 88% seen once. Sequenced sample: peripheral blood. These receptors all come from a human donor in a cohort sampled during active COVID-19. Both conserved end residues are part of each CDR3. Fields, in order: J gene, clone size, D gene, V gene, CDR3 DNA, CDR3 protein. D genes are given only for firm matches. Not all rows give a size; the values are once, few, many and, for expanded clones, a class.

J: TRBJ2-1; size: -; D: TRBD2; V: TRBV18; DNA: TGTGCCAGCTCACCGGGACTAGCGGGCACCTACAATGAGCAGTTCTTC; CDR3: CASSPGLAGTYNEQFF
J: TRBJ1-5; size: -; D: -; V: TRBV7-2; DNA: TGTGCCAGCAGTTACGCAGGGCTTTCAGGTCAGCCCCAGCATTTT; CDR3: CASSYAGLSGQPQHF
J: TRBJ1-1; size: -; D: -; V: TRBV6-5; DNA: TGTGCCAGCACTGGGCCAGGCTGGGACACTGAAGCTTTCTTT; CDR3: CASTGPGWDTEAFF
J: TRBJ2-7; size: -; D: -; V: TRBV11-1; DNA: TGTGCCAGCAGCTCAGGGTATCGTAGAAACGAGCAGTACTTC; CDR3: CASSSGYRRNEQYF
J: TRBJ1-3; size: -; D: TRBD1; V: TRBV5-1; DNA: TGCGCCAGCAGCTTGGGACAGGGGGCAGGTGACGGAAACACCATATATTTT; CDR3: CASSLGQGAGDGNTIYF
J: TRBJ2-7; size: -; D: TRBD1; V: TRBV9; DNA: TGTGCCAGCAGCGTGGCCTTCAGGACAGGGCCTTACGAGCAGTACTTC; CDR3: CASSVAFRTGPYEQYF
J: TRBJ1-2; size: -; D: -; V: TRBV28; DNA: TGTGCCAGCAGAACGACAGCGAACTATGGCTACACCTTC; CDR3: CASRTTANYGYTF
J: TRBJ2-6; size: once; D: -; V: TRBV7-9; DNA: TGTGCCAGCAGCTTAAAGGCAGGGGAGGGCTCTGGGGCCAACGTCCTGACTTTC; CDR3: CASSLKAGEGSGANVLTF
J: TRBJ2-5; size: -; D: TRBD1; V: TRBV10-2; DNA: TGCGCCAGCAGTGAGACGGGACAGGGCCAAGAGACCCAGTACTTC; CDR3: CASSETGQGQETQYF
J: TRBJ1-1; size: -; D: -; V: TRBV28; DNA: TGTGCCAGCACCCTGGACAGTTCCCCGAACACTGAAGCTTTCTTT; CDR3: CASTLDSSPNTEAFF
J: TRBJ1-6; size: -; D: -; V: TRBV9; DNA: TGTGCCAGCAGCGTAGCGCGAATAGATAATTCACCCCTCCACTTT; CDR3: CASSVARIDNSPLHF
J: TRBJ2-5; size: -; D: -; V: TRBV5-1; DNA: TGCGCCAGCAGCCCCGGGGGATCACAAGAGACCCAGTACTTC; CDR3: CASSPGGSQETQYF
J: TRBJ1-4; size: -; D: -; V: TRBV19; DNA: TGTGCCAGTAGTATAGACCAACGGGGGATTGGGAAACTGTTTTTT; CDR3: CASSIDQRGIGKLFF
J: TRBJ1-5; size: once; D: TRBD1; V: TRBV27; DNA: TGTGCCAGCAGCGCGCAACCAGGACAGGTTGGGCAGCCCCAGCATTTT; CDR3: CASSAQPGQVGQPQHF
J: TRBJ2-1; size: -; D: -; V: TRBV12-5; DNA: TGTGCTAGTGGTTTGTCTGCGGGGGAGCAGTTCTTC; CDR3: CASGLSAGEQFF
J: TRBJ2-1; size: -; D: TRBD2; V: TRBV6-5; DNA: TGTGCCAGCAGTTACCAGGGTTTGGGGGGGAATGAGCAGTTCTTC; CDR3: CASSYQGLGGNEQFF
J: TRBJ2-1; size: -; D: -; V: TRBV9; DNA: TGTGCCAGCAGCGTAGGGGTCCGTACGGGTAGCCCGTTCTTC; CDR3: CASSVGVRTGSPFF
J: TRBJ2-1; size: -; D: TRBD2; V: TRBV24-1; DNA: TGTGCCACCAGTGATCCAGAAGCGGGATACTTGAATGAGCAGTTCTTC; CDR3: CATSDPEAGYLNEQFF
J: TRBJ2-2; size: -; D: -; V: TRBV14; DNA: TGTGCCAGCAGCCAAGGCGGGATCTTTCTCGGCGGGGAGCTGTTTTTT; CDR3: CASSQGGIFLGGELFF
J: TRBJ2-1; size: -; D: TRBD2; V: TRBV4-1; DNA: TGCGCCAGCAGCCGCGGGGGGACGAATTACAATGAGCAGTTCTTC; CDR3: CASSRGGTNYNEQFF
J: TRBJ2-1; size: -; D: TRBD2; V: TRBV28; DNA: TGTGCCAGCAGTTTAGGCGGGAGTCCCGCCTACAATGAGCAGTTCTTC; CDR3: CASSLGGSPAYNEQFF
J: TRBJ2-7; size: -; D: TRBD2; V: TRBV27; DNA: TGTGCCAGCAAGCTAGCGGGCCGAGGAGAGCAGTACTTC; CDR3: CASKLAGRGEQYF
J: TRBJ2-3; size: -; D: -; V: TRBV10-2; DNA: TGCGCCAGCAGACCCCCTAGCGCGGGATCCACAGATACGCAGTATTTT; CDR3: CASRPPSAGSTDTQYF
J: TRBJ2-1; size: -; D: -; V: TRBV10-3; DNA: TGTGCCATCAGTGAGTCGACCGGGTACAATGAGCAGTTCTTC; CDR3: CAISESTGYNEQFF
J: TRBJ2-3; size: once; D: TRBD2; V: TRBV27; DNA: TGTGCCAGCAGTTCCAGACTAGCCGTTAGCACAGATACGCAGTATTTT; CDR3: CASSSRLAVSTDTQYF
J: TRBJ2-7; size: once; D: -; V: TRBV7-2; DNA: TGTGCCAGCAGCCGGAGTGGATCCTCTACCCCCTACGAGCAGTACTTC; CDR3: CASSRSGSSTPYEQYF
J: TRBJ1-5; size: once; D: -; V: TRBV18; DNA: TGTGCCAGCTCCGCAACAGGGTATGAGCCCCAGCATTTT; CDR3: CASSATGYEPQHF
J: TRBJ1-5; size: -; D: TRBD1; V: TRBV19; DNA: TGTGCCAGTAGTATAGGGACAGGGGGCCTCAATCAGCCCCAGCATTTT; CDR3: CASSIGTGGLNQPQHF
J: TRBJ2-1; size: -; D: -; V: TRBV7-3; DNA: TGTGCCAGCAGCCCTATCCCTACCTACAATGAGCAGTTCTTC; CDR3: CASSPIPTYNEQFF
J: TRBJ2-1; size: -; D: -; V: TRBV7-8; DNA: TGTGCCAGCTTCAGGATCTTTTCCGTCGGCGATGAGCAGTTCTTC; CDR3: CASFRIFSVGDEQFF
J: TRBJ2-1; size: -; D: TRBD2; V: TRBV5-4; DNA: TGTGCCAGCAGCTCGGAGGGACTAGCGGGAGTGAATGAGCAGTTCTTC; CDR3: CASSSEGLAGVNEQFF
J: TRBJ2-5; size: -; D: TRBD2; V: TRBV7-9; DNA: TGTGCCAGCAGCACTCGACTAGCGTCCCAAGAGACCCAGTACTTC; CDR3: CASSTRLASQETQYF
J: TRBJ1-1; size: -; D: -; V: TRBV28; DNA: TGTGCCAGCCATTTAACTTCGGGCACTGAAGCTTTCTTT; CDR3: CASHLTSGTEAFF
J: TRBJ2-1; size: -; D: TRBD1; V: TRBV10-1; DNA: TGCGCCAGCACCCCTACCGGGACAGGGGTCAACAATGAGCAGTTCTTC; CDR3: CASTPTGTGVNNEQFF
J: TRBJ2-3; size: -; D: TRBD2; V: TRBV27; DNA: TGTGCCAGCAGATCCACCACACGACTAGCCGCCGTGGAAGATACGCAGTATTTT; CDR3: CASRSTTRLAAVEDTQYF
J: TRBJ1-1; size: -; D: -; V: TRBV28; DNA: TGTGCCAGCAGTTTTGGGGGGGCGAGCGATGAAGCTTTCTTT; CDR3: CASSFGGASDEAFF
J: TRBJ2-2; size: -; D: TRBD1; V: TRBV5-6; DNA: TGTGCCAGCAGCTTGGACAGGGGAGCCGGGGAGCTGTTTTTT; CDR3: CASSLDRGAGELFF
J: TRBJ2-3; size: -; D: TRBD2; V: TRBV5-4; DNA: TGTGCCAGCAGCAAGGGGACTAGCGGGATGGGTCGTGGAGATACGCAGTATTTT; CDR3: CASSKGTSGMGRGDTQYF